One sample yielded the 16 T cell receptor beta chains listed below, sequenced in a study of blood T cell repertoires in COVID-19. Sequencing was performed with immunoSEQ multiplex PCR; in TCRdb, only in-frame clones are kept and a portion is missing. The sample has about 220,000 clones; approximately 82% are singletons. The sample comprised peripheral blood. The receptors were gathered from a woman older than 75 with acute or convalescent COVID-19.

The rearrangement links TRBV9 to TRBJ1-4; TRBD1 matches 7 bases. J gave up 10 bases and V 2 bases, and 8 bases lay outside the gene matches. This CDR3 contains 14 residues. Germline values: CDR1 SGDLS, CDR2 YYNGEE. The CDR3 DNA follows: TGTGCCAGCAGCGTTGAGGGGGCGATCGGAAAACTGTTTTTT. Translated: CASSVEGAIGKLFF. Drawing the rest from reference TRBV9 and TRBJ1-4, the complete variable domain is DSGVTQTPKHLITATGQRVTLRCSPRSGDLSVYWYQQSLDQGLQFLIQYYNGEERAKGNILERFSAQQFPDLHSELNLSSLELGDSALYFCASSVEGAIGKLFFGSGTQLSVL.

V gene TRBV7-2 combines with J gene TRBJ2-1; 8 positions match TRBD2. J lost 7 bases, V lost 2 bases, and 10 bases had no gene match. The CDR3 runs 16 residues. Germline CDR1 is SGHTA and CDR2 is FQGNSA. The CDR3 spells CASSLRSRRGGNEQFF. The CDR3 nucleotides read TGTGCCAGCAGCTTAAGGTCTCGCCGGGGGGGAAATGAGCAGTTCTTC.

The J gene is TRBJ1-1, the V gene TRBV19, with D perhaps matching TRBD1 (6 bases). Germline V CDR1 and CDR2: LNHDA, SQIVND (reference sequence). The CDR3 sequence is 14 residues long. Deletions cut 7 bases from V and 3 bases from J, with 15 bases between. The CDR3: CASTRQVVDTEAFF. The CDR3 region has the DNA TGTGCCAGTACCCGACAGGTGGTAGACACTGAAGCTTTCTTT.

V usage is TRBV28 and J usage is TRBJ2-1; perhaps TRBD2 as D (6 bases). The CDR3 is made up of 15 amino acids. Deletions cut 6 bases from V and 0 bases from J, with 12 bases between. The germline gives CDR1 MDHEN, CDR2 SYDVKM. This CDR3 is CASRQGGASYNEQFF. The DNA of the CDR3 is TGTGCCAGCAGGCAGGGCGGGGCCTCCTACAATGAGCAGTTCTTC. The whole variable domain, filled in from reference TRBV28 and TRBJ2-1, reads DVKVTQSSRYLVKRTGEKVFLECVQDMDHENMFWYRQDPGLGLRLIYFSYDVKMKEKGDIPEGYSVSREKKERFSLILESASTNQTSMYLCASRQGGASYNEQFFGPGTRLTVL.

The rearrangement joins TRBV11-2 to TRBJ1-1, with D tentatively TRBD1 (6 bases). With 1 base removed from V and 0 bases from J, the gap between germline ends came to 9 bases. Germline-derived CDR1 and CDR2 are SGHAT and FQNNGV. The CDR3 extends over 15 amino acids. The CDR3 region is CASSLGGQMNTEAFF. The CDR3, as DNA: TGTGCCAGCAGCTTAGGAGGACAGATGAACACTGAAGCTTTCTTT.

The chain employs TRBV10-3 and TRBJ2-7, with D hard to call. Per germline, CDR1 ENHRY and CDR2 SYGVKD. This CDR3 spans 14 amino acids. The V end lost 0 bases, the J end lost 1 base, and 7 bases lay between the germline ends. The CDR3 spells CAISESSRSYEQYF. The DNA for the CDR3 is TGTGCCATCAGTGAGTCTAGCAGATCCTACGAGCAGTACTTC.

The chain joins TRBV2 to TRBJ2-3; D remains unclear. The germline V gene has CDR1 SNHLY and CDR2 FYNNEI. Trimming pared 6 bases from V and 1 base from J, leaving 8 bases between. The CDR3 is 13 residues long. CDR3 sequence reads: CASSSRGTDTQYF. Written as DNA, the CDR3 is TGTGCCAGCAGCTCCCGGGGCACAGATACGCAGTATTTT.

This chain joins TRBV7-2 and TRBJ2-1; D call uncertain. The V gene lost 10 bases and the J gene lost 2 bases, with 12 bases spanning the gap. Germline CDR1 reads SGHTA; CDR2 reads FQGNSA. The CDR3 is 13 amino acids. CDR3 sequence (DNA): TGTGCCACATATCCTACCACCTACAATGAGCAGTTCTTC. Its translation is CATYPTTYNEQFF.

This chain uses TRBV5-4 with TRBJ2-3; 12 nucleotides agree with TRBD2. With V trimmed by 4 bases and J by 1 base, 4 bases remained unmatched. Germline V gives CDR1 SGHNT, CDR2 YYREEE (reference sequence). The CDR3 has 16 amino acids. The CDR3 DNA sequence: TGTGCCAGCAGCGGCCGGACTAGCGGGGGCACAGATACGCAGTATTTT. Protein product: CASSGRTSGGTDTQYF.

The chain couples TRBV27 to TRBJ1-5, with 7 bases fitting TRBD1. This CDR3 is built from 14 residues. V gave up 6 bases and J gave up 0 bases; unmatched junction bases: 2. Per the germline V gene, CDR1 is MNHEY and CDR2 is SMNVEV (reference sequence). CDR3 region: CASRRTGSNQPQHF. For the CDR3, the DNA is TGTGCCAGCAGAAGGACAGGTAGCAATCAGCCCCAGCATTTT.

The chain carries TRBV6-4 and TRBJ2-1, with 9 bases aligning to TRBD2. CDR3 length: 15 residues. Looked up from germline, CDR1 is MRHNA and CDR2 is SNTAGT. V trimming: 3 bases; J trimming: 7 bases; junction bases outside the gene matches: 7. The DNA for the CDR3 is TGTGCCAGCAGTGAGGGACTAGCTCCGTCGAATGAGCAGTTCTTC. Its protein product is CASSEGLAPSNEQFF.

The V and J genes are TRBV4-2 and TRBJ2-3; TRBD2 matches 8 bases. Looked up from germline, CDR1 is LGHNA and CDR2 is YNFKEQ. V shed 4 bases, J shed 2 bases, and the junction held 5 bases outside the gene matches. The CDR3 consists of 15 residues. CDR3 in amino acids: CASSPSAGVTDTQYF. The CDR3 DNA reads as TGTGCCAGCAGCCCATCAGCGGGGGTCACAGATACGCAGTATTTT.

V and J are TRBV6-6 and TRBJ1-5, with D maybe TRBD1 (6 bases). The germline V gene encodes CDR1 MNHNY and CDR2 SVGAGI (reference sequence). The V end lost 1 base, the J end lost 6 bases, and 10 bases lay between the germline ends. This CDR3 has 14 residues. This CDR3 reads CASSYYGRGQPQHF. CDR3 bases: TGTGCCAGCAGTTACTATGGCAGGGGTCAGCCCCAGCATTTT.

V is TRBV19 and J is TRBJ1-5, with D tentatively TRBD1 (6 bases). The V end lost 6 bases, the J end lost 9 bases, and 15 bases lay between the germline ends. CDR3 length: 13 residues. The germline CDR1 and CDR2 sequences are LNHDA and SQIVND (reference sequence). The CDR3 nucleotides read TGTGCCAGTAGATCAGACAGGCAGGGGCCCCAGCATTTT. Its translation: CASRSDRQGPQHF.

The chain recombines TRBV7-8 with TRBJ2-5; 9 bases are shared with TRBD1. The CDR3 loop spans 15 amino acids. V dropped 1 base and J dropped 5; count of bases not matched to a gene: 5. Germline CDR1 SGHVS, CDR2 FQNEAQ. The CDR3 is CASSLGTGARETQYF. The CDR3 region has the DNA TGTGCCAGCAGCTTAGGGACAGGGGCGAGGGAGACCCAGTACTTC. Complete variable domain (other parts from reference TRBV7-8 and TRBJ2-5): GAGVSQSPRYKVAKRGQDVALRCDPISGHVSLFWYQQALGQGPEFLTYFQNEAQLDKSGLPSDRFFAERPEGSVSTLKIQRTQQEDSAVYLCASSLGTGARETQYFGPGTRLLVL.

A word on this clone: Other DNA sequences within the sample encode an identical CDR3. The chain joins TRBV18 to TRBJ1-1; tentatively, D is TRBD1 (6 bases). Germline values: CDR1 KGHSH, CDR2 LQKENI. V gave up 6 bases and J gave up 1 base, with 9 bases separating them. This CDR3 spans 13 amino acids. The CDR3 loop reads CASSQQGNTEAFF. The CDR3 DNA reads as TGTGCCAGCTCGCAACAGGGGAACACTGAAGCTTTCTTT.